The clone carrying this TCR beta chain was counted between two and nine times. The target antigen is unknown. This may come from a read error, since a much larger clone is one base off. Through a sample-barcoded 5' primer and a J-beta primer mix, a second PCR was run for roughly 7 to 12 cycles. TCRdb reprocessed the 5' RACE reads with MiXCR, giving one entry per CDR3 protein. The repertoire consists of some 790,000 distinct CDR3 sequences, with around 26% occurring once and the leading ten covering roughly 17%. The sample originates from a study of blood T cells in healthy people across ages. Notes on the study in general: Whereas aged donors had fewer naive CD4+ cells, long-lived donors had more of them and higher diversity. The authors considered diversity estimates from one million T cells to be underestimates.

This TCR came from an elderly woman in good health. Specimen: blood.

In DNA form, the CDR3 reads TGTGCCATCAGTGCCAGCGGGGGGTCAAATGAGCAGTACTTC. Protein product: CAISASGGSNEQYF. This chain links TRBV10-3 with TRBJ2-7; 9 bases agree with TRBD2. There are 14 residues in the CDR3. The germline V gene has CDR1 ENHRY and CDR2 SYGVKD. Unmatched junction bases numbered 8, after V lost 4 bases and J lost 7 bases.